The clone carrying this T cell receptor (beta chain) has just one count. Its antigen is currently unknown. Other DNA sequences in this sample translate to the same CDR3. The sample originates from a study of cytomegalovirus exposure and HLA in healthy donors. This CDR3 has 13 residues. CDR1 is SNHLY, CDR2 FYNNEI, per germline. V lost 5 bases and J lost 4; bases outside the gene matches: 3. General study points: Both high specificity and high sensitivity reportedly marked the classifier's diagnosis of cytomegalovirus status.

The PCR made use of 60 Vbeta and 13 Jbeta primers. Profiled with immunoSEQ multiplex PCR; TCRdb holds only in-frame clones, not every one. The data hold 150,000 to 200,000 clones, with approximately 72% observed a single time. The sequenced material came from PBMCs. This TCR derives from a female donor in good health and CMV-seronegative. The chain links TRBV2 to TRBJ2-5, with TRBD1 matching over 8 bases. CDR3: CASSPGGGETQYF. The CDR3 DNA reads TGTGCCAGCAGTCCAGGGGGCGGAGAGACCCAGTACTTC. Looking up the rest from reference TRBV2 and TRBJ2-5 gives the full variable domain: EPEVTQTPSHQVTQMGQEVILRCVPISNHLYFYWYRQILGQKVEFLVSFYNNEISEKSEIFDDQFSVERPDGSNFTLKIRSTKLEDSAMYFCASSPGGGETQYFGPGTRLLVL.